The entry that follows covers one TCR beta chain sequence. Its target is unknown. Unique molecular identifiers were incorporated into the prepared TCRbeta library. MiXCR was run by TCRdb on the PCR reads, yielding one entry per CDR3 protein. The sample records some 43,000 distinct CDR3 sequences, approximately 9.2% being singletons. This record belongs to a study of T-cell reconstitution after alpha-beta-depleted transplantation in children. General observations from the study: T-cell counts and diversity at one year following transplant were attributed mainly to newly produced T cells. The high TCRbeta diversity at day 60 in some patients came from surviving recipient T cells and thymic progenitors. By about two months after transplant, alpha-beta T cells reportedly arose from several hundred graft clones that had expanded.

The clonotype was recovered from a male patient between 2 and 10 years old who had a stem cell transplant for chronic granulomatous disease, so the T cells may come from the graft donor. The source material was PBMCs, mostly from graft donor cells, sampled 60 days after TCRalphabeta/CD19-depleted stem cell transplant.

The DNA of the CDR3 is TGTGCCAGCTCACCCGGGGGGGCGAAAGCTTTCTTT. Protein sequence: CASSPGGAKAFF. The chain has TRBV18 and TRBJ1-1; D may be TRBD1 (6 bases). Germline V gene lookup returns CDR1 KGHSH and CDR2 LQKENI. The length of the CDR3 is 12 residues. V was trimmed by 3 bases and J by 9 bases, leaving 11 bases between them.